A selection of T cell receptor beta chains follows, all from one sample in a study of blood T cell repertoires in COVID-19. The assay was immunoSEQ multiplex PCR, and TCRdb's table has in-frame clones only and misses some. Seen here are approximately 180,000 clones, approximately 79% observed once, and the top ten hold 26%. The sequenced sample consisted of peripheral blood. The source of these receptors is a woman between 65 and 79 years old with acute or convalescent COVID-19. CDR3s include the opening cysteine and the closing phenylalanine or tryptophan. D genes are given only for firm matches.

D | J | V | CDR3 | DNA
TRBD2 | TRBJ2-1 | TRBV2 | CASSTGLAGGLGQFF | TGTGCCAGCAGTACTGGACTAGCGGGAGGGCTAGGGCAGTTCTTC
TRBD2 | TRBJ2-2 | TRBV27 | CASSGMGSGTGELFF | TGTGCCAGCAGTGGGATGGGTAGCGGGACCGGGGAGCTGTTTTTT
TRBD1 | TRBJ2-2 | TRBV9 | CASSPRQGSGNTGELFF | TGTGCCAGCAGCCCCCGACAGGGGTCGGGGAACACCGGGGAGCTGTTTTTT
NA | TRBJ1-1 | TRBV5-4 | CASSLQGMNTEAFF | TGTGCCAGCAGCTTGCAGGGAATGAACACTGAAGCTTTCTTT
TRBD1 | TRBJ2-1 | TRBV18 | CASSSNGQGGHEQFF | TGTGCCAGCTCATCGAACGGACAGGGTGGCCATGAGCAGTTCTTC
NA | TRBJ2-1 | TRBV9 | CASSVDLRDHNEQFF | TGTGCCAGCAGCGTAGACCTGCGGGACCACAATGAGCAGTTCTTC
NA | TRBJ1-5 | TRBV24-1 | CATSDLPLSYQPQHF | TGTGCCACCAGTGACCTGCCCCTATCCTATCAGCCCCAGCATTTT
NA | TRBJ1-4 | TRBV19 | CASSISRANEKLFF | TGTGCCAGTAGTATTTCCAGGGCTAATGAAAAACTGTTTTTT
TRBD1 | TRBJ2-5 | TRBV11-2 | CASSYATGGVTQYF | TGTGCCAGCAGCTACGCGACAGGGGGTGTGACCCAGTACTTC
NA | TRBJ1-2 | TRBV3-1/TRBV3-2 | CASSPGVPYGYTF | TGTGCCAGCAGCCCCGGAGTCCCCTATGGCTACACCTTC
NA | TRBJ1-5 | TRBV14 | CASSQGRGTRYQPQHF | TGTGCCAGCAGCCAAGGGAGAGGGACACGATATCAGCCCCAGCATTTT
TRBD1 | TRBJ2-1 | TRBV19 | CASLDRGQYEQFF | TGTGCCAGCCTGGACAGGGGGCAATATGAGCAGTTCTTC
TRBD1 | TRBJ2-7 | TRBV5-1 | CASSSGTGGYEQYF | TGCGCCAGCAGCTCCGGGACAGGGGGCTACGAGCAGTACTTC
TRBD2 | TRBJ2-1 | TRBV6-4 | CASSDLAGVGNEQFF | TGTGCCAGCAGTGACCTGGCGGGAGTAGGGAATGAGCAGTTCTTC
TRBD1 | TRBJ1-1 | TRBV6-6 | CASSYMDRLGTEAFF | TGTGCCAGCAGTTACATGGACAGGCTGGGCACTGAAGCTTTCTTT
NA | TRBJ1-4 | TRBV7-9 | CASSFDRVSNEKLFF | TGTGCCAGCAGCTTTGACAGAGTTTCTAATGAAAAACTGTTTTTT
TRBD2 | TRBJ2-1 | TRBV6-5 | CASTRLAGGGEQFF | TGTGCCAGCACCAGACTAGCGGGAGGGGGTGAGCAGTTCTTC
TRBD1 | TRBJ2-2 | TRBV6-5 | CASRDRVNTGELFF | TGTGCCAGCAGGGACAGGGTAAACACCGGGGAGCTGTTTTTT